This TCR beta chain was obtained from a study of PD-1 blockade in classical Hodgkin lymphoma. Time point indicated: cycle 4 day 1 (C4D1), after 6 weeks of nivolumab. With no exception, relapse followed autologous stem cell transplantation in all patients, and brentuximab vedotin exposure varied. From thawed PBMCs, CD4+ T cells were purified using magnetic negative selection. This clone came up a few times. The antigen is undetermined. Trimming shortened V by 1 base and J by 4 bases, and 8 bases separated the two germline ends. This CDR3 has 13 amino acids. Germline V gene data show CDR1 as SQVTM and CDR2 as ANQGSEA. This table comes from immunoSEQ multiplex PCR, and its TCRdb copy is limited to in-frame clones, with some not included. The table records 25,000 to 35,000 clones, around 85% of them present only once. Study results and caveats: With CD4+ cells, TCR diversity rose significantly by C4D1, but not with CD8+ cells. Patients excluded were those beginning nivolumab under 1 year after ASCT.

The TCR sequence derives from a human donor with classical Hodgkin lymphoma. The specimen was CD4+ T cells from blood, collected before the fourth cycle of nivolumab. This chain joins TRBV29-1 and TRBJ1-5; TRBD1 is a possible D gene (5 bases). The CDR3 bases are TGCAGCGTTGAAGTTGACAGAAATCAGCCCCAGCATTTT. As protein: CSVEVDRNQPQHF. Full variable domain (missing parts from reference TRBV29-1 and TRBJ1-5): SAVISQKPSRDICQRGTSLTIQCQVDSQVTMMFWYRQQPGQSLTLIATANQGSEATYESGFVIDKFPISRPNLTFSTLTVSNMSPEDSSIYLCSVEVDRNQPQHFGDGTRLSIL.